This T cell receptor beta chain was captured in a study of T cells in Graves' hyperthyroidism and ophthalmopathy. This clonotype was counted a few times. The germline V and J ends were trimmed by 3 bases and 5 bases, with 10 bases remaining between them. Germline V CDR1 and CDR2: SGHVS, FNYEAQ. There are 13 residues in the CDR3. Amplified TCR beta CDR3 regions came from RNA transcripts. TCR CDR3 underwent first-round RT-PCR with the HTBI primer set. MiXCR was run by TCRdb on the multiplex PCR reads, yielding one entry per CDR3 protein. The sample carries approximately 430,000 distinct CDR3 sequences, less than 20% recorded once.

This chain links TRBV7-6 with TRBJ2-5, with no clear D. Source material: blood. This TCR was sampled from a woman in her late teens or twenties with Graves' hyperthyroidism. The CDR3 protein is CASSLGMGETQYF. The CDR3 DNA is TGTGCCAGCAGCTTGGGGATGGGGGAGACCCAGTACTTC.